This entry describes one TCR beta chain. The antigen is undetermined. This record belongs to a study of T cell responses to AZD1222 COVID-19 vaccine. There are 14 residues in the CDR3. With V trimmed by 4 bases and J by 4 bases, 6 bases remained unmatched. In germline, CDR1 is MGHRA, CDR2 YSYEKL. Study results and caveats: Elevations in Spike-specific TCR breadth and depth followed administration of two AZD1222 doses.

Some clones are missing from TCRdb's copy, which holds only in-frame ones; the method was immunoSEQ multiplex PCR. This table has around 150,000 clones, roughly 80% appearing once. The source is an adult in good health. This sequence joins TRBV4-1 and TRBJ2-5; 7 nucleotides agree with TRBD2. This sample comprised peripheral blood, obtained on day 0 of AZD1222 vaccination. In nucleotides, the CDR3 is TGCGCCAGCAGCCCCCTACTAGCGCCAGAGACCCAGTACTTC. This gives the protein CASSPLLAPETQYF.